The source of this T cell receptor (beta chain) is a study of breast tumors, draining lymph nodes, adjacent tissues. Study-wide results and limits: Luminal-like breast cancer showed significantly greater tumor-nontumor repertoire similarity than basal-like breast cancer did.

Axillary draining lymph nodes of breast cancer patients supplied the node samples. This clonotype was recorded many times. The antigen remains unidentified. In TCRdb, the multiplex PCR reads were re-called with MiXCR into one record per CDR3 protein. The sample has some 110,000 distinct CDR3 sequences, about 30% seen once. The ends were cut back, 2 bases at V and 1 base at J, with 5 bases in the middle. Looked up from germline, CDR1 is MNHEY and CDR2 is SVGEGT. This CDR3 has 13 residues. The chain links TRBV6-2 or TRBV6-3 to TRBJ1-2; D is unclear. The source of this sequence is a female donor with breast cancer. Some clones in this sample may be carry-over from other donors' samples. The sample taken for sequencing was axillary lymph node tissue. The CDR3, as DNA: TGTGCCAGCAGTTACATGAGTAACTATGGCTACACCTTC. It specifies CASSYMSNYGYTF.